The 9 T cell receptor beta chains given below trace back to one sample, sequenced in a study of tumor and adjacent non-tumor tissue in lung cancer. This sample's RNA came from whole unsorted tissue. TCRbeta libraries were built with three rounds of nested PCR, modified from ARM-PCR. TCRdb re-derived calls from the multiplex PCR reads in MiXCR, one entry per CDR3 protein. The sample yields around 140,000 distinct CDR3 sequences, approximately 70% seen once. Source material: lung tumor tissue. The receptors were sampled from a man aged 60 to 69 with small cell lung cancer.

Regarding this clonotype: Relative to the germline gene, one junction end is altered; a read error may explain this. The CDR3 sequence: CASSHLDGGSGDLFF. CDR3 coding DNA: TGTGCCAGCAGCCACCTAGATGGAGGCTCCGGGGACCTGTTTTTT. The genes are TRBV11-2 and TRBJ2-2, with D perhaps matching TRBD1 or TRBD2 (5 bases each). Germline V gives CDR1 SGHAT, CDR2 FQNNGV. This CDR3 comprises 15 residues.

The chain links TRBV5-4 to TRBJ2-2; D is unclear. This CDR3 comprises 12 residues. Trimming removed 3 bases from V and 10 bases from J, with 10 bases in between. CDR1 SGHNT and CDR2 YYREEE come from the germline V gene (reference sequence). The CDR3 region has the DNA TGTGCCAGCAGCTCTGGCCCCCCGGAGCTGTTTTTT. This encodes CASSSGPPELFF.

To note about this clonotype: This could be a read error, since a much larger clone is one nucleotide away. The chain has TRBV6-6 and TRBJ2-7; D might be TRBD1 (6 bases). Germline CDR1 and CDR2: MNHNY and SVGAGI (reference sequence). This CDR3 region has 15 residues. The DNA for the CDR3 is TGTGCCAACAGTTACCCGTCCGGGACAATCTACGAGCAGTACTTC. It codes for CANSYPSGTIYEQYF.

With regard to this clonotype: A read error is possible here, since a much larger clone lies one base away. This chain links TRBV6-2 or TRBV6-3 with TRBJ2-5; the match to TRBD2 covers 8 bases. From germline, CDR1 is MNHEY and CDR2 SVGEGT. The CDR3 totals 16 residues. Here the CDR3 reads CANSSPISGIGETQYF. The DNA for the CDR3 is TGTGCCAACAGTTCCCCTATTAGCGGGATAGGTGAGACCCAGTACTTC.

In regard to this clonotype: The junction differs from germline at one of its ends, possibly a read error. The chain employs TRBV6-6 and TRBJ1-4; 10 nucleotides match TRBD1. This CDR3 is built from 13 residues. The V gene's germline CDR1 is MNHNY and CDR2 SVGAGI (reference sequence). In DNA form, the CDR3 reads TGTGCCACCGCCAGGACAGGGGGTGAAAAACTCTTTTTT. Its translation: CATARTGGEKLFF.

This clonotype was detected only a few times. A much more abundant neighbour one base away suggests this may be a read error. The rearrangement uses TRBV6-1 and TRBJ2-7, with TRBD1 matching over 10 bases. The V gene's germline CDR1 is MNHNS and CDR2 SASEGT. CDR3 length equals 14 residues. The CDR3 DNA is TGTGCCAGCGGTGAACCCTGGACAGGGGGGGAGCAGTACGTC. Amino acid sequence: CASGEPWTGGEQYV.

As DNA, the CDR3 is TGCAGTGCTATACTTGGGGTATCGGGCACTGAAGCTTTCTTT. Translating it yields CSAILGVSGTEAFF. The rearrangement links TRBV20-1 to TRBJ1-1; D is undetermined. The V and J ends lost 4 bases and 4 bases respectively, with 16 bases between them. This CDR3 is 14 amino acids long. Germline CDR1 DFQATT, CDR2 SNEGSKA (reference sequence).

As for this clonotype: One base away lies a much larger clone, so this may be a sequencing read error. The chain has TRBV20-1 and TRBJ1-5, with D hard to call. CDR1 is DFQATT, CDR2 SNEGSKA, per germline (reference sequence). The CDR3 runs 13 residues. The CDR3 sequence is CIARVAENQPQHF. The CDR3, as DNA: TGCATTGCTAGAGTGGCAGAGAATCAGCCCCAGCATTTT.

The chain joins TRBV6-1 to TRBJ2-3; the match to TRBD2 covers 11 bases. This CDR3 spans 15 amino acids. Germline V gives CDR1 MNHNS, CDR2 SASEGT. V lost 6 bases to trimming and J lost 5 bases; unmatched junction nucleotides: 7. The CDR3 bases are TGTGCCAGCAGCGCTAGCGGGAGGCCCGGAGATACGCAGTATTTT. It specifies CASSASGRPGDTQYF.